This TCR beta chain comes out of a study of glioma-infiltrating T cells. Study-wide findings and caveats: Above-expected tissue-blood divergence occurred in all gliomas, most in low-grade ones. Tissue and blood shared very few CDR3 sequences.

The iRepertoire nested amplicon-rescue multiplex PCR amplified TCR alpha and beta CDR3s from RNA. Input was roughly 100-450 ng of tissue mRNA or PBMC total RNA. TCRdb used MiXCR to reprocess the multiplex PCR reads, holding one entry per CDR3 protein. The sample comprises about 17,000 distinct CDR3 sequences, nearly 60% of which are singletons, and 40% to 50% rests with the top ten. Concerning this clonotype itself: No antigen is known for it. An end of the junction differs from the germline gene, which may be a read error.

The CDR3 spans 15 residues. Germline V gene data show CDR1 as SEHNR and CDR2 as FQNEAQ (reference sequence). Sequencing input: glioma tissue, nonneoplastic brain tissue, or PBMCs (not recorded which). This TCR was recovered from a human donor with low-grade glioma or glioblastoma, undergoing nonglioma brain surgery, or in good health (not recorded which). V and J are TRBV7-9 and TRBJ1-2, with a possible D match to TRBD1 (6 bases). In DNA, the CDR3 is TGTGCCAGCAGCCCAAGGGGGAGTCCTGGCTATGACTACACCTTC. This encodes CASSPRGSPGYDYTF.